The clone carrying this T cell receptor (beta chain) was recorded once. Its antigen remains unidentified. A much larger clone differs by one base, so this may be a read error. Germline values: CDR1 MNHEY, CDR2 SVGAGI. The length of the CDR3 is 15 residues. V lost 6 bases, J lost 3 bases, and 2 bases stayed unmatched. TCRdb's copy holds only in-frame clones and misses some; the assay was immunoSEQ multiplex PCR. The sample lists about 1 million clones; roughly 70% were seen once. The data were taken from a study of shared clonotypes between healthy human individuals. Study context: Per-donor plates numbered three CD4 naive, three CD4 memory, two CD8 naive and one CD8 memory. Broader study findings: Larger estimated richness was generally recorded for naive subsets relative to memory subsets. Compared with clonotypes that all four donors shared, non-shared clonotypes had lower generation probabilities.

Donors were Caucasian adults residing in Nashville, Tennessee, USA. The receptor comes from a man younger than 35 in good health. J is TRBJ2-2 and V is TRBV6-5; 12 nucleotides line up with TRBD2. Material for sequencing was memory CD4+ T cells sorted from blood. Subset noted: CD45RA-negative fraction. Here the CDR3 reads CASRRTSGDTGELFF. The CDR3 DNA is TGTGCCAGCAGAAGGACTAGCGGGGACACCGGGGAGCTGTTTTTT.